This TCR beta chain appears in the sequencing data of a study of blood T cell repertoires in COVID-19. On the study more broadly: The United States, Italy and Spain were the sources of the acute and convalescent COVID-19 samples. Sources were T cells, B-cell-depleted T cells, or PBMCs; the material itself was cDNA or gDNA.

In the authors' methods: Amplification of reference gene primers was used by the study to estimate nucleated cell counts. Produced via immunoSEQ multiplex PCR; TCRdb's table is partial and in-frame only. The DNA gave D and trimming, while V, J and clone size come from that table. The sample lists 150,000 to 200,000 clones, roughly 82% occurring once. Sequences were obtained from peripheral blood. This receptor was identified in a woman aged 25 to 45 with acute or convalescent COVID-19.

The CDR3, as DNA: TGCGCCAGCAGCGCCTATAGCGGGAGCCAAGAGACCCAGTACTTC. Translation: CASSAYSGSQETQYF. The chain uses TRBV5-1 and TRBJ2-5, with TRBD2 identical over 9 bases. The CDR3 runs 15 residues. CDR1 is SGHRS, CDR2 YFSETQ, per germline. V trimming: 4 bases; J trimming: 1 base; junction bases outside the gene matches: 5.